The next 14 T cell receptor beta chains were all read from a single sample in a study of tissue T cells after allogeneic stem cell transplantation. Sequencing used immunoSEQ multiplex PCR; TCRdb keeps in-frame clones, though not all of them. This table has 25,000 or so clones, 91% appearing once. Specimen: blood, collected before transplantation. These receptors were collected from a male donor older than 55 who later had graft-versus-host disease after an allogeneic stem cell transplant.

This chain links TRBV2 with TRBJ2-2; TRBD1 matches 8 bases. The length of the CDR3 is 15 residues. V was clipped by 6 bases and J by 0 bases; unmatched bases: 3. Germline V CDR1 and CDR2: SNHLY, FYNNEI. The CDR3 DNA follows: TGTGCCAGCAGGGAGGACAGGGCGAACACCGGGGAGCTGTTTTTT. Its translation: CASREDRANTGELFF.

The rearrangement links TRBV29-1 to TRBJ2-3, with D unclear. Between the trimmed V and J ends, which lost 7 bases and 1 base, there was a span of 15 bases. Germline CDR1 is SQVTM and CDR2 is ANQGSEA. The CDR3 consists of 14 residues. The CDR3 is CSGAVAAGTDTQYF. CDR3 coding DNA: TGCAGCGGGGCGGTAGCCGCGGGCACAGATACGCAGTATTTT.

This clone was found a few times. CDR3 amino acids: CASSSDYGYTF. In DNA form, the CDR3 reads TGTGCCAGCTCATCCGACTATGGCTACACCTTC. This sequence joins TRBV18 and TRBJ1-2; D is ambiguous. Germline CDR1 KGHSH, CDR2 LQKENI. The V end was cut by 5 bases, the J end by 3 bases, with 4 bases between. The CDR3 covers 11 residues.

This clone was detected only once. The V and J genes are TRBV10-1 and TRBJ2-1; TRBD2 matches 7 bases. Germline assignment: CDR1 WNHNN and CDR2 SYGVQD (reference sequence). J was trimmed by 0 bases and V by 9 bases; bases with no gene match: 2. This CDR3 has 13 residues. The CDR3 bases are TGCGCCAGTACTAGCGACTCCTACAATGAGCAGTTCTTC. Protein sequence: CASTSDSYNEQFF.

The J gene is TRBJ2-5, the V gene TRBV10-3; D might be TRBD2 (6 bases). The CDR3 has 17 amino acids. Germline V gene sequence: CDR1 ENHRY, CDR2 SYGVKD. V was shortened by 4 bases and J by 4 bases, with 22 bases between the two germline ends. The CDR3 protein is CAISGGSGTGVGETQYF. The CDR3 bases are TGTGCCATCAGTGGAGGGTCCGGGACTGGGGTCGGAGAGACCCAGTACTTC.

The J gene is TRBJ2-3, the V gene TRBV6-2 or TRBV6-3; D may be TRBD2 (5 bases). V was pared by 2 bases and J by 1 base, with 13 bases between. The germline V gene has CDR1 MNHEY and CDR2 SVGEGT. There are 16 residues in the CDR3. CDR3 amino acids: CASSYRTGRGTDTQYF. The CDR3 nucleotides read TGTGCCAGCAGTTACAGGACTGGTCGAGGCACAGATACGCAGTATTTT.

The chain has TRBV25-1 and TRBJ2-2, with D unresolved. Germline CDR1 and CDR2: MGHDK and SYGVNS. V lost 2 bases, J lost 3 bases, and 10 bases lay in between. The CDR3 loop spans 15 amino acids. In DNA, the CDR3 is TGTGCCAGCAGTGAACCGACGGACCACACCGGGGAGCTGTTTTTT. Residues: CASSEPTDHTGELFF. The variable domain in full, with the rest retrieved from reference TRBV25-1 and TRBJ2-2, is EADIYQTPRYLVIGTGKKITLECSQTMGHDKMYWYQQDPGMELHLIHYSYGVNSTEKGDLSSESTVSRIRTEHFPLTLESARPSHTSQYLCASSEPTDHTGELFFGEGSRLTVL.

The chain couples TRBV23-1 to TRBJ2-3; D might be TRBD2 (7 bases). TRBV23-1 is classed as an ORF, of uncertain function. CDR3 length equals 14 residues. Trimming shortened V by 11 bases and J by 0 bases, and 15 bases separated the two germline ends. The CDR3: CAQARGGSTDTQYF. The CDR3 coding sequence is TGCGCCCAGGCAAGGGGGGGGAGCACAGATACGCAGTATTTT.

There are a few counts of this clone. This chain joins TRBV5-1 and TRBJ2-2, with TRBD1 as a possible D gene (6 bases). CDR3 length: 15 amino acids. Trimming shortened V by 2 bases and J by 2 bases, and 10 bases separated the two germline ends. Germline V gives CDR1 SGHRS, CDR2 YFSETQ. Here the CDR3 DNA reads TGCGCCAGCAGCTTAGGGGGAGCTAACACCGGGGAGCTGTTTTTT. It is translated as CASSLGGANTGELFF.

The V and J genes are TRBV5-1 and TRBJ2-5; the D is unclear. V dropped 4 bases and J dropped 2 bases, with 6 bases sitting between them. Germline values: CDR1 SGHRS, CDR2 YFSETQ. The length of the CDR3 is 12 residues. DNA of the CDR3: TGCGCCAGCAGCCCCCGTCAAGAGACCCAGTACTTC. This encodes CASSPRQETQYF.

V usage is TRBV7-6 and J usage is TRBJ2-3; D is perhaps TRBD2 (6 bases). Germline loops: CDR1 SGHVS, CDR2 FNYEAQ. The CDR3 totals 14 residues. V lost 1 base to trimming and J lost 3 bases, with 8 bases between them. This chain's CDR3 is CASSLGGETDTQYF. The CDR3 DNA is TGTGCCAGCAGCTTAGGGGGGGAAACAGATACGCAGTATTTT.

The V and J genes are TRBV28 and TRBJ2-7, with 7 bases that match TRBD2. There are 16 residues in the CDR3. Germline CDR1 is MDHEN and CDR2 is SYDVKM. Unmatched junction bases numbered 15, after V lost 7 bases and J lost 3 bases. The CDR3 sequence: CASTPGDGRNSYEQYF. CDR3 in DNA: TGTGCCAGCACCCCGGGGGACGGGAGGAATAGCTACGAGCAGTACTTC. Drawing the rest from reference TRBV28 and TRBJ2-7, the complete variable domain is DVKVTQSSRYLVKRTGEKVFLECVQDMDHENMFWYRQDPGLGLRLIYFSYDVKMKEKGDIPEGYSVSREKKERFSLILESASTNQTSMYLCASTPGDGRNSYEQYFGPGTRLTVT.

The chain couples TRBV7-3 to TRBJ1-2; tentative D call: TRBD1 (5 bases). Germline V CDR1 and CDR2: SGHTA, FQGTGA. The V end lost 4 bases, the J end lost 6 bases, and 12 bases lay between the germline ends. The CDR3 extends over 13 amino acids. The CDR3 sequence: CASSSRMGHGYTF. CDR3 bases: TGTGCCAGCAGCTCAAGAATGGGGCATGGCTACACCTTC.

The chain couples TRBV6-5 to TRBJ1-4, with D possibly matching TRBD1 (5 bases). Trimming left V 0 bases short and J 13 bases short, with 15 bases between. Germline values: CDR1 MNHEY, CDR2 SVGAGI. The CDR3 length is 14 residues. The CDR3 nucleotides read TGTGCCAGCAGTTACTCGACAGTCCGTGGAGGACTGTTTTTT. Translating gives CASSYSTVRGGLFF.